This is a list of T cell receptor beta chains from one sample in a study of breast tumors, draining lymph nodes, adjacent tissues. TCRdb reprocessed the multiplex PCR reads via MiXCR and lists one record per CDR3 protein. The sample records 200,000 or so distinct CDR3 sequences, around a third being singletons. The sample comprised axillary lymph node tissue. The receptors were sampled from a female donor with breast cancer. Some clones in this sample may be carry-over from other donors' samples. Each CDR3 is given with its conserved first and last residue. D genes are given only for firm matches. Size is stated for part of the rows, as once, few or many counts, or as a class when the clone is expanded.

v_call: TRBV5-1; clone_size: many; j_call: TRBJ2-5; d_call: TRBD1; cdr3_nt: TGCGCCAGCAGCTTGGCCCCGACAGGGTCGGGCGAGACCCAGTACTTC; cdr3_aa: CASSLAPTGSGETQYF
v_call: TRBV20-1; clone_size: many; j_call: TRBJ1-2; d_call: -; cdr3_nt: TGCAGTGCTCCAGACAGGTTACTCTATGGCTACACCTTC; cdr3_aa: CSAPDRLLYGYTF
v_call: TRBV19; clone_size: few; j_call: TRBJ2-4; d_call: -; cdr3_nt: TGTGCCAGTAGTCAGGGGATGGACAAAAACATTCAGTACTTC; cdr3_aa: CASSQGMDKNIQYF
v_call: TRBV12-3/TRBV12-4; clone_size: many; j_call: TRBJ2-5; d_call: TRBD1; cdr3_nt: TGTGCCAGCAGCCTCGGACAGGGCTTTTCGGAGACCCAGTACTTC; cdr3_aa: CASSLGQGFSETQYF
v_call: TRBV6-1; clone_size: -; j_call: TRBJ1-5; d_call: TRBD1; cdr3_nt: TGTGCCAGCAGTGAAGGAGGGACAGGGTTCCGTCAGCCCCAGCATTTT; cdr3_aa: CASSEGGTGFRQPQHF
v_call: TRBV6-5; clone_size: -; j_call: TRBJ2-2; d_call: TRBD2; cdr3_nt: TGTGCCAGCAGACTAGCGAAGAGCACCGGGGAGCTGTTTTTT; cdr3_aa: CASRLAKSTGELFF
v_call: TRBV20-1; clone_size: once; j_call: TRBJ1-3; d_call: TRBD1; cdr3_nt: TGCAGTGCTAGAGGCAGGGGGCTGAGAAGCTCTGGAAACACCATATATTTT; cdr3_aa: CSARGRGLRSSGNTIYF
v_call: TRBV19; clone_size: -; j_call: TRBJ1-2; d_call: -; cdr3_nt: TGTGCCAGTAGCGGGGCTAACTCTGGAAACACCTTC; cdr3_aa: CASSGANSGNTF
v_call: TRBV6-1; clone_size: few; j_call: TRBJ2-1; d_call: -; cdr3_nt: TGTGCCAGCAGTGGGATCTCACTATGGGATCGCTCCTACAATGAGCAGTTCTTC; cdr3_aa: CASSGISLWDRSYNEQFF
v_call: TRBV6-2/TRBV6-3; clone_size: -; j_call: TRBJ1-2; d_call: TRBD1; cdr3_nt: TGTGCCAGCAGTTATGGGGACCACAGGTCCTACAGGGGATATAGAGGCTACACCTTC; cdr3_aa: CASSYGDHRSYRGYRGYTF
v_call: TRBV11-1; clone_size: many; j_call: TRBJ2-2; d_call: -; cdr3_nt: TGTGCCAGCAGCTTTGGCGGGCCCGCGTCCACCGGGGAGCTGTTTTTT; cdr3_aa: CASSFGGPASTGELFF
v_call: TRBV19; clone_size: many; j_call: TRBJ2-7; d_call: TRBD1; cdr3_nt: TGTGCCACCCGTCGTTCGGGACAGGGGACCTACGAGCAGTACTTC; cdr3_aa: CATRRSGQGTYEQYF
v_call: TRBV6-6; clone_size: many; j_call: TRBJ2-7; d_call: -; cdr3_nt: TGTGCCACCTGGTCGGGCGCCCCCTCTAGCTCCTACGAGCAGTACTTC; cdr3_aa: CATWSGAPSSSYEQYF
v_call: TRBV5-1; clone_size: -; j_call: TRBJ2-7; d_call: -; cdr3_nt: TGCGCCAGCAGCTTGTTGGGGGATTACGAGCAGTACTTC; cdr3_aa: CASSLLGDYEQYF
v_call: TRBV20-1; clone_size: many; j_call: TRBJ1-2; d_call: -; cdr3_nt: TGCAGTGCTATCGACAGGAGTCACAACGGCTACACCTTC; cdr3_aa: CSAIDRSHNGYTF
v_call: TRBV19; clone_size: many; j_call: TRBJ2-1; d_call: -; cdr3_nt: TGTGCCAGTAGTATCTGGGGTTCTATTTACAATGAGCAGTTCTTC; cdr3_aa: CASSIWGSIYNEQFF
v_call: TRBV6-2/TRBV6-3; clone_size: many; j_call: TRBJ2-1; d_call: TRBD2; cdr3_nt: TGTGCCAGCAGTGGGACTAGCTCCCACAATGAGCAGTTCTTC; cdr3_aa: CASSGTSSHNEQFF
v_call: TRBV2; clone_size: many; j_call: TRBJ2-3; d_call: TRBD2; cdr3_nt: TGTGCCAGCAGGCGGGGGGCCAGCACAGATACGCAGTATTTT; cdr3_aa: CASRRGASTDTQYF
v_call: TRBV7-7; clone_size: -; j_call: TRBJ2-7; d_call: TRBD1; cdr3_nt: TGTGCTAGAGGAGATCGAGGACAGGGTTACGAGCAGTACTTC; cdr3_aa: CARGDRGQGYEQYF
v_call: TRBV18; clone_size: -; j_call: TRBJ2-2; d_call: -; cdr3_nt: TGTGCCAGCTCACCAAGCCTCGGGACACGTAACACCGGGGAGCTGTTTTTT; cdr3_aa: CASSPSLGTRNTGELFF
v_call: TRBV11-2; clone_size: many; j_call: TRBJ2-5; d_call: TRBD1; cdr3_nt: TGTGCCAGCAGCTTAGACGGGACAGCCCAAGAGACCCAGTACTTC; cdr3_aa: CASSLDGTAQETQYF
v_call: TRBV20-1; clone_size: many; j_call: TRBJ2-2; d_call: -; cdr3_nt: TGCAGTGCTAACCGCGTTTCCGGGGAGCTGTTTTTT; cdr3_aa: CSANRVSGELFF
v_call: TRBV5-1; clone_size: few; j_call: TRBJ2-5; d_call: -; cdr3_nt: TGCGCCAGCATCGGTGAGGGAGAGACCCAGTACTTC; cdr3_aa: CASIGEGETQYF
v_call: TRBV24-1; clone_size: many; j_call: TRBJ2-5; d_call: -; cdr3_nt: TGTGCCACCAGTGATTTCGGTAGGGGGGGTCGGGAGACCCAGTACTTC; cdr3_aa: CATSDFGRGGRETQYF
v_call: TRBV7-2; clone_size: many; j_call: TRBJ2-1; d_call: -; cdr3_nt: TGTGCCAGCAGTTTAGACTACAACTCGGGGAATGAGCAGTTCTTC; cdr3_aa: CASSLDYNSGNEQFF
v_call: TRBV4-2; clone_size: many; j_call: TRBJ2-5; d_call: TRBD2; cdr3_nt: TGTGCCAGCAGCCAATTCGCGAGACTAGCGGTCCAAGAGACCCAGTACTTC; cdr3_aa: CASSQFARLAVQETQYF
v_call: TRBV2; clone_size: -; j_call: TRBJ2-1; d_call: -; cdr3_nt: TGTGCCAGCAGTGACCTACTGGTTGCCCCCAGGCAGTTCTTC; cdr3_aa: CASSDLLVAPRQFF
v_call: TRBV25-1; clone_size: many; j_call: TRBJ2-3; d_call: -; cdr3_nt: TGTGCCAGCCGGCGGAGTAGCACAGATACGCAGTATTTT; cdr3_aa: CASRRSSTDTQYF
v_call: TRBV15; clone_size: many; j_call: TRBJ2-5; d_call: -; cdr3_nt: TGTGCCACCAGCAGAGGATGGGTGGAGACCCAGTACTTC; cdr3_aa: CATSRGWVETQYF
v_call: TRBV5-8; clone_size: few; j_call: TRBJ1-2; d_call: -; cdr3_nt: TGTGCCAGCTCATTCTCAGGGGCCTATGGCTACACCTTC; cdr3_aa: CASSFSGAYGYTF
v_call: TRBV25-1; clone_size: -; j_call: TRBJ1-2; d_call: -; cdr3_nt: TGTGCTAGAGATCCAGGTAGCTATGGCTACACCTTC; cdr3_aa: CARDPGSYGYTF
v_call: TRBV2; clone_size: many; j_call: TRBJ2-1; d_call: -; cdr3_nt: TGTGCCAGCGGGAGGGTGGGGGGCGGCGATGAGCAGTTCTTC; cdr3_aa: CASGRVGGGDEQFF
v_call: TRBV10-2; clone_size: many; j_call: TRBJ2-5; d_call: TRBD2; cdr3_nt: TGCGCCAGCACCAAAACTAGCGCGGTAGAGACCCAGTACTTC; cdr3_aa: CASTKTSAVETQYF
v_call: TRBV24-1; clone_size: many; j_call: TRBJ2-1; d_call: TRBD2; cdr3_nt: TGTGCCACCAGTGATCAGCGGGAGGGTTACAATGAGCAGTCCTTC; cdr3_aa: CATSDQREGYNEQSF
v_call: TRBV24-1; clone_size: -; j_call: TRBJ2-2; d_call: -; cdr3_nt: TGTGCCACCAGTGATCCGGGGGCGCCGAACACCGGGGAGCTGTTTTTT; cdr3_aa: CATSDPGAPNTGELFF
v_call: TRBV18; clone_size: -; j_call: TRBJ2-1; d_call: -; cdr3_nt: TGTGCCAGCGCAGACAGCTCGGCCAATGAGCAGTTCTTC; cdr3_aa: CASADSSANEQFF
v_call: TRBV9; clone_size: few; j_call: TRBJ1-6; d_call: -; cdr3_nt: TGTGCCAGCAGCTCGCGAGACATTTATAATTCACCCCTCCACTTT; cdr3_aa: CASSSRDIYNSPLHF
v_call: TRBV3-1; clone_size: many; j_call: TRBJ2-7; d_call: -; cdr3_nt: TGTGCCAGCAGCCAAGGCGACGGATACGAGCAGTACTTC; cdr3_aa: CASSQGDGYEQYF
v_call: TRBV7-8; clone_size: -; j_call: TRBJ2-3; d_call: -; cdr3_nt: TGTGCCAGCAGCCCGAGTGGGGTGTGGGATACGCAGTATTTT; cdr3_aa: CASSPSGVWDTQYF
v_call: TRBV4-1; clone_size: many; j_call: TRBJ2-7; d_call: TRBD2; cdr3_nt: TGCGCCAGCAGCCCCGGGTGGCTAGCGGGCTCCTACGAGCAGTACTTC; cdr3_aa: CASSPGWLAGSYEQYF
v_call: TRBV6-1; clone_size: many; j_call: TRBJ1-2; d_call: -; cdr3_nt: TGTGCCACCAATCCTCTAGGACGTCTCTATGGCTACACCTTC; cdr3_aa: CATNPLGRLYGYTF
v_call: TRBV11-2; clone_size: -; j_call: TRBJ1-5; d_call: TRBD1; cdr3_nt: TGTGCCAGCAGCTGGACAGGTAGCAATCAGCCCCAGCATTTT; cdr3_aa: CASSWTGSNQPQHF
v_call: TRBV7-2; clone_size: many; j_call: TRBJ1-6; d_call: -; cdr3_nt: TGTGCCAGCAGCCCTTCAGGGGACTCACCCCTCCACTTT; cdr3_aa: CASSPSGDSPLHF
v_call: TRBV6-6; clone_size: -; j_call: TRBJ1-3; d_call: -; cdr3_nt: TGTGCCAGCAGTCTAGCGGGAGTGGGAAACACCATGTATTTT; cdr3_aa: CASSLAGVGNTMYF
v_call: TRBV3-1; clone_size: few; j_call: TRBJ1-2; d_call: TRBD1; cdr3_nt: TGTGCCAGCAGCCAAGGCCCGGACAGGGAGGACTATGGCTACACCTTC; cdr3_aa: CASSQGPDREDYGYTF
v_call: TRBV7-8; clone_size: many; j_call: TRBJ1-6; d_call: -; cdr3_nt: TGTGCCAGCAGCTCTTTAATCAATTCACCCCTCCACTTT; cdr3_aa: CASSSLINSPLHF
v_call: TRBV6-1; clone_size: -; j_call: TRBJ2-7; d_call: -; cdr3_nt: TGTGCCACCTCCCACCTTGACAGTTCCTACGAGCAGTACTTC; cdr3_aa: CATSHLDSSYEQYF
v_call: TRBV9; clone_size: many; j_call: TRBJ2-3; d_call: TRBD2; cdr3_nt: TGTGCCAGCAGCAGCGGACTAGCGGGGGGACCCACAGATACGCAGTATTTT; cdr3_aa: CASSSGLAGGPTDTQYF
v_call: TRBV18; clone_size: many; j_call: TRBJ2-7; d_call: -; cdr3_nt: TGTGCCAGCTCAAGAGGCCGGGGATACGAGCAGTACTTC; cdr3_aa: CASSRGRGYEQYF
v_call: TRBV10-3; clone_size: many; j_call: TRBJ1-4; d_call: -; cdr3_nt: TGTGCCATCAGTGAGTCGGGGGGGCAATCTGAAAAACTGTTTTTT; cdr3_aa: CAISESGGQSEKLFF